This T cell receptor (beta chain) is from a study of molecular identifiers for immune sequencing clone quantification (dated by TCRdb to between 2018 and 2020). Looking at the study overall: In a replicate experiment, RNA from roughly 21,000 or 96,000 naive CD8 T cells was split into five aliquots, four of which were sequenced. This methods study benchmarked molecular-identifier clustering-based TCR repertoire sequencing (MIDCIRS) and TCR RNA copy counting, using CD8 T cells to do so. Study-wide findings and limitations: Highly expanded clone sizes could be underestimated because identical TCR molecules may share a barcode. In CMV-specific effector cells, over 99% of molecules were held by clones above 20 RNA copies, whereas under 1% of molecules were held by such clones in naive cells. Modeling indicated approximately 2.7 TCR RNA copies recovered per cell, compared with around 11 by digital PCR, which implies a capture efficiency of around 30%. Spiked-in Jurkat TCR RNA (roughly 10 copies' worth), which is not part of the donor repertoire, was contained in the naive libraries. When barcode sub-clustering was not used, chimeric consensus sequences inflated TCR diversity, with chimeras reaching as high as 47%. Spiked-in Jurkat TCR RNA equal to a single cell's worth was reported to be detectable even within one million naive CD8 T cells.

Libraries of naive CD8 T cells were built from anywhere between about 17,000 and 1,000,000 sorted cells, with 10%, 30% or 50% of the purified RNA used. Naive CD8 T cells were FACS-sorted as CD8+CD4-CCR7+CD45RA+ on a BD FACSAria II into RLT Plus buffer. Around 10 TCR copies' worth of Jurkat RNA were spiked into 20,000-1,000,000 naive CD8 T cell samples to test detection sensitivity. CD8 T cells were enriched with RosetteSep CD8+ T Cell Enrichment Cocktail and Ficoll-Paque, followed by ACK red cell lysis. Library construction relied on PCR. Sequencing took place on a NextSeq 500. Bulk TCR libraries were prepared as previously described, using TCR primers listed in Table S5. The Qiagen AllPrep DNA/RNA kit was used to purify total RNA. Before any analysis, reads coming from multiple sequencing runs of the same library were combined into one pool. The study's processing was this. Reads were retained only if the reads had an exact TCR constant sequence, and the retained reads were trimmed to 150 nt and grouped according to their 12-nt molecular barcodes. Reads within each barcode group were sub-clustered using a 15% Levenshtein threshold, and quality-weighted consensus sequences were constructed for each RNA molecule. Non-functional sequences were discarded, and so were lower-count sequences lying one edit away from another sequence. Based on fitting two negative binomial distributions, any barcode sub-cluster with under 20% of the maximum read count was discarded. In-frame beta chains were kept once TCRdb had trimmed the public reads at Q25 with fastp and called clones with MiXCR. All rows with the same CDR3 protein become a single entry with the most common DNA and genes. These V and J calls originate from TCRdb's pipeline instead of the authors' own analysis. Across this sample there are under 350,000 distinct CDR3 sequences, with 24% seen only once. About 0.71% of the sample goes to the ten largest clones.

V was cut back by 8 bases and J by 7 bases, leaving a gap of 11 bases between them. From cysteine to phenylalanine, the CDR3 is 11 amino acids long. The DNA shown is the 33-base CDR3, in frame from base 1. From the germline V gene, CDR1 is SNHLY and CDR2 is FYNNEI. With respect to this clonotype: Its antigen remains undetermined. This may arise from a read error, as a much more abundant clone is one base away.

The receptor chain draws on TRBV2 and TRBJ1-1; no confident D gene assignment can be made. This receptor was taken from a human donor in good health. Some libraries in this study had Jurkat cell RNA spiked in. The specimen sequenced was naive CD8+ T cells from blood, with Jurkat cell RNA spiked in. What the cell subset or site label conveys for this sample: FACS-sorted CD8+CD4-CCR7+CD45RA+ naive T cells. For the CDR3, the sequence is CASGPGREAFF. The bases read TGTGCCAGCGGACCGGGCCGTGAAGCTTTCTTT. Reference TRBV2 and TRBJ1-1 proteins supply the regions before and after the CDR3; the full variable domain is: EPEVTQTPSHQVTQMGQEVILRCVPISNHLYFYWYRQILGQKVEFLVSFYNNEISEKSEIFDDQFSVERPDGSNFTLKIRSTKLEDSAMYFCASGPGREAFFGQGTRLTVV.